A selection of T cell receptor beta chains follows, all from one sample in a study of T cell responses to AZD1222 COVID-19 vaccine. Assay used: immunoSEQ multiplex PCR; TCRdb lists only in-frame clones, some missing. The sample shows about 160,000 clones, 80% to 90% of them seen only once. Sequencing was performed on peripheral blood, taken on day 0 of AZD1222 vaccination. The source is an adult in good health. The CDR3 runs from the conserved cysteine through the conserved F or W. Each record gives: V gene, clone size, J gene, CDR3 protein. The listing skips clone size in some rows; elsewhere it reads once, few, many or a size class.

>TRBV2|-|TRBJ2-1
CASSDSGLGVDEQFF
>TRBV5-4|-|TRBJ1-6
CASSLGPGQGVSPLHF
>TRBV21-1|-|TRBJ2-7
CASSNLQSSYEQYF
>TRBV6-1|once|TRBJ2-1
CASSGIQQVTYNEQFF
>TRBV6-5|-|TRBJ2-5
CASSLNYQETQYF
>TRBV18|-|TRBJ2-3
CASSHTLRLGDTQYF
>TRBV12-3/TRBV12-4|-|TRBJ2-7
CASSNRLAGYYF
>TRBV11-2|once|TRBJ1-1
CASSRLAGPNTEAFF
>TRBV2|-|TRBJ2-3
CANHRDRGTDTQYF
>TRBV6-6|once|TRBJ1-1
CASSNRILEAFF
>TRBV9|-|TRBJ1-4
CASSARPEGVGATNEKLFF
>TRBV29-1|-|TRBJ2-7
CSVRIQGALSEQYF
>TRBV7-2|-|TRBJ1-2
CASSPGGDGYGYTF
>TRBV6-5|-|TRBJ1-2
CASSYTALTYNYGYTF
>TRBV11-1|-|TRBJ2-7
CASSSPAGVTGYEQYF
>TRBV5-1|few|TRBJ2-2
CASSFSGGVNTGELFF
>TRBV28|once|TRBJ2-3
CASGVMDTQYF